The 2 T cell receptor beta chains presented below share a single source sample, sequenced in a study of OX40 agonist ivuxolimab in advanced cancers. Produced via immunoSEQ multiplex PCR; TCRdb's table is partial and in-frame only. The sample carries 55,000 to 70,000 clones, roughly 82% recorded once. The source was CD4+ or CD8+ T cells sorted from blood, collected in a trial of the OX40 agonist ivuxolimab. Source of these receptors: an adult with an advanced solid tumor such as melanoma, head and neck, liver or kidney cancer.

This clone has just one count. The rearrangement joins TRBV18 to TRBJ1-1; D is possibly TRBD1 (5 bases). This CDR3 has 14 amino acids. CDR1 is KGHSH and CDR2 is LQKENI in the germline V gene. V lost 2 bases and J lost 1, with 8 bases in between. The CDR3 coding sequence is TGTGCCAGCTCACCAGACAGATCGAACACTGAAGCTTTCTTT. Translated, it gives CASSPDRSNTEAFF.

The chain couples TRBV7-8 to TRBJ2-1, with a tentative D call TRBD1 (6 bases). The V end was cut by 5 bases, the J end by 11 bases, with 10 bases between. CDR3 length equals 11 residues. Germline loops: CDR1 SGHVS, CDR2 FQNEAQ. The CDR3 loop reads CASSTDRKQFF. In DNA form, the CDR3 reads TGTGCCAGCAGCACTGACAGGAAGCAGTTCTTC.